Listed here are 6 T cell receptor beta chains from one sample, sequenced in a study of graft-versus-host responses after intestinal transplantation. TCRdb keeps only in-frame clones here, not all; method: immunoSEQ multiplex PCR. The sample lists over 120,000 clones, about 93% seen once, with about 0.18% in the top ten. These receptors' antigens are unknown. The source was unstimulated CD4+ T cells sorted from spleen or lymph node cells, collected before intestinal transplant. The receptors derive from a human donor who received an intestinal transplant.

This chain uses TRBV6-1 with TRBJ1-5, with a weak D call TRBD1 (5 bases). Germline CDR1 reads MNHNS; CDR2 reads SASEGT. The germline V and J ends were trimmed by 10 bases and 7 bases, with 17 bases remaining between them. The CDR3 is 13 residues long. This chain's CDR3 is CAIEETAGQPQHF. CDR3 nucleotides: TGTGCCATCGAAGAGACGGCAGGGCAGCCCCAGCATTTT.

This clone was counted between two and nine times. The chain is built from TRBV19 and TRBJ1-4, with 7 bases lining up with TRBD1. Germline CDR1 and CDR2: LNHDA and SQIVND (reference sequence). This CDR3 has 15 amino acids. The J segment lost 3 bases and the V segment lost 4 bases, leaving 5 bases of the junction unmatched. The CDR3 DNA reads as TGTGCCAGTAGTAGACACAGGGGAGCTAATGAAAAACTGTTTTTT. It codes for CASSRHRGANEKLFF. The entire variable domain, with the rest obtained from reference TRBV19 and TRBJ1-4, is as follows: DGGITQSPKYLFRKEGQNVTLSCEQNLNHDAMYWYRQDPGQGLRLIYYSQIVNDFQKGDIAEGYSVSREKKESFPLTVTSAQKNPTAFYLCASSRHRGANEKLFFGSGTQLSVL.

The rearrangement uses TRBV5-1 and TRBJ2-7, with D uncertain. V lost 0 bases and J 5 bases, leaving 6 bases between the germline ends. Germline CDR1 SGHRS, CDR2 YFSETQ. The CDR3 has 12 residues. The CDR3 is CASSLGRNEQYF. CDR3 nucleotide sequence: TGCGCCAGCAGCTTGGGACGGAACGAGCAGTACTTC.

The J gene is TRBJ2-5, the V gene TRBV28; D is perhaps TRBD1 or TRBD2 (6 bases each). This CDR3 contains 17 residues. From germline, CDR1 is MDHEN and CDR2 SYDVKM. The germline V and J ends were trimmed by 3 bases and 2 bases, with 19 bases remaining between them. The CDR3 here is CASSFRGGGKKQETQYF. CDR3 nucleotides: TGTGCCAGCAGTTTCCGCGGAGGGGGTAAGAAGCAAGAGACCCAGTACTTC.

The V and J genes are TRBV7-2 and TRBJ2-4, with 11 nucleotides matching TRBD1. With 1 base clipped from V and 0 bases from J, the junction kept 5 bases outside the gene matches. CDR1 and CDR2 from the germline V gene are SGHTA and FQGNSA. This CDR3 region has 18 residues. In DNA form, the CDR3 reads TGTGCCAGCAGCTTAGTAGGGACAGGGGGAGCAGCCAAAAACATTCAGTACTTC. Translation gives CASSLVGTGGAAKNIQYF.

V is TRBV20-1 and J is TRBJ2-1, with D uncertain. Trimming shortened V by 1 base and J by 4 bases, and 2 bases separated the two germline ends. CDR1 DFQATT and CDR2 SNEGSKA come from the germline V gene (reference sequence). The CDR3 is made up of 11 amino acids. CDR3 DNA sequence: TGCAGTGCTAGAGCGTACAATGAGCAGTTCTTC. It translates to CSARAYNEQFF.